The clone carrying this TCR beta chain was counted only a few times. The antigen remains unidentified. Germline values: CDR1 SGDLS, CDR2 YYNGEE. With 2 bases removed from V and 3 bases from J, the gap between germline ends came to 18 bases. The CDR3 has 17 residues. The data are from a study of identical twins. General study points: Within beta out-of-frame sequences, the excess sharing observed between twins was weaker.

TCRdb used MiXCR to reprocess the 5' RACE reads, holding one entry per CDR3 protein. Among around 200,000 distinct CDR3 sequences listed, over 8% were seen once. The rearrangement uses TRBV9 and TRBJ2-4; D unclear. Sequenced sample: memory (CD45RO+) T cells sorted from blood. The TCR was taken from a woman aged 18 to 35 in good health. Written as DNA, the CDR3 is TGTGCCAGCAGCGTCCACCCCTCCGGAACGGGCAAAAACATTCAGTACTTC. It encodes CASSVHPSGTGKNIQYF. Full variable domain (outside the CDR3, taken from reference TRBV9 and TRBJ2-4): DSGVTQTPKHLITATGQRVTLRCSPRSGDLSVYWYQQSLDQGLQFLIQYYNGEERAKGNILERFSAQQFPDLHSELNLSSLELGDSALYFCASSVHPSGTGKNIQYFGAGTRLSVL.